This note documents a single TCR beta chain sequence. This entry comes from a study of cytomegalovirus exposure and HLA in healthy donors. The study ran its PCR with 60 Vbeta and 13 Jbeta primers. Profiling relied on immunoSEQ multiplex PCR, and the TCRdb table lists in-frame clones only, not all of them. Altogether around 150,000 clones are present, 80% being singletons, with the ten largest covering around 4.5%. Donors consisted of healthy bone marrow donors. The receptor was isolated from a man aged 25-40 years in good health and CMV-seronegative. Input material: PBMCs.

The CDR3 is CSVERTRMATDTQYF. In nucleotides, the CDR3 is TGCAGCGTTGAAAGGACTAGGATGGCCACAGATACGCAGTATTTT. The J gene is TRBJ2-3, the V gene TRBV29-1, with 7 bases aligning to TRBD2. V lost 2 bases, J lost 2 bases, and 7 bases stayed unmatched. The V gene's germline CDR1 is SQVTM and CDR2 ANQGSEA. This CDR3 is built from 15 residues.